This is a list of T cell receptor beta chains from one sample in a study of metastatic and nonmetastatic thyroid tumors. TCRdb re-called the PCR reads via MiXCR. This sample has about 24,000 clones, with around a fifth found just once. Source material: blood. The receptors stem from a male donor with papillary thyroid cancer or a benign thyroid nodule (not recorded which). Some clones in this sample may be carry-over from other donors' samples. The CDR3 runs from the conserved cysteine through the conserved F or W. D genes are given only for firm matches. The size of a clone is reported for some rows only, either as once, few or many, or as a class for expanded clones.

D gene	V gene	clone size	J gene	CDR3 DNA	CDR3 protein
TRBD1	TRBV7-9	many	TRBJ1-2	TGTGCCAGCAGACCCCTTACAGGGGTCTATGGCTACACCTTC	CASRPLTGVYGYTF
NA	TRBV12-3/TRBV12-4	few	TRBJ2-3	TGTGCCAGCAAGCCTCCGGAGAGGGGTGCGGCTGATACGCAGTATTTT	CASKPPERGAADTQYF
NA	TRBV6-4	NA	TRBJ2-5	TGTGCCAGCAGTGAAACACGAGGGGGGACCCAGTACTTC	CASSETRGGTQYF
NA	TRBV6-1	medium-sized	TRBJ2-2	TGTGCCAGCAGATGGCGGCTGAACACCGGGGAGCTGTTTTTT	CASRWRLNTGELFF
TRBD2	TRBV15	NA	TRBJ2-3	TGTGCCACCAGCAGAGTCTGGGCGGGGGGTGCCCGAGTGGATACGCAGTATTTT	CATSRVWAGGARVDTQYF
NA	TRBV29-1	NA	TRBJ2-1	TGCAGCGTTGAAGGGCGGGCCGCGTACAATGAGCAGTTCTTC	CSVEGRAAYNEQFF
NA	TRBV5-8	many	TRBJ2-5	TGTGCCAGCAGCAGCCAGGACTGGTTAGAGACCCAGTACTTC	CASSSQDWLETQYF
NA	TRBV11-2	many	TRBJ1-2	TGTGCCAGCAGCTTAGGGGGGACTATATATGGCTACACCTTC	CASSLGGTIYGYTF
NA	TRBV20-1	many	TRBJ2-7	TGCAGTGCTAGTGGCCGAGCCTACGAGCAGTACTTC	CSASGRAYEQYF
NA	TRBV12-3/TRBV12-4	many	TRBJ1-5	TGTGCCAGCAGTTTAAATTCTCGGCAGCCCCAGCATTTT	CASSLNSRQPQHF
NA	TRBV25-1	few	TRBJ1-5	TGTGCCAGCAGCACCGGGACAATAGGTGAGCCCCAGCATTTT	CASSTGTIGEPQHF
TRBD1	TRBV2	NA	TRBJ2-5	TGTGCCAGCAGCGGGACAGGGAGTGGAGAGACCCAGTACTTC	CASSGTGSGETQYF
TRBD1	TRBV2	many	TRBJ2-3	TGTGCCAGCAAGGAGGGGACAGGGGGCCCCACAGATACGCAGTATTTT	CASKEGTGGPTDTQYF
TRBD2	TRBV15	many	TRBJ2-1	TGTGCCACCAGCAGAGCTACTAGCGGGCTGTCCTTCTACAATGAGCAGTTCTTC	CATSRATSGLSFYNEQFF
TRBD1	TRBV9	many	TRBJ2-2	TGTGCCAGCAGCGGGACAGGGGGAAGCACCGGGGAGCTGTTTTTT	CASSGTGGSTGELFF
NA	TRBV11-3	many	TRBJ2-1	TGTGCCAGCAGCTTGACAGTTGTCAATGAGCAGTTCTTC	CASSLTVVNEQFF
TRBD1	TRBV12-3/TRBV12-4	few	TRBJ2-2	TGTGCCAGCAGTTTGTCAGGGGGCACCGGGGAGCTGTTTTTT	CASSLSGGTGELFF
NA	TRBV5-4	few	TRBJ2-4	TGTGCCAGCAGCTTGGGGCCCAGTGGGCCTGAAAACATTCAGTACTTC	CASSLGPSGPENIQYF
NA	TRBV29-1	NA	TRBJ1-2	TGCAGCGTTGACGAGAGAGCTAACTATGGCTACACCTTC	CSVDERANYGYTF
NA	TRBV7-9	many	TRBJ1-6	TGTGCCAGCAGCCCTCCCCCTAATTCACCCCTCCACTTT	CASSPPPNSPLHF
TRBD2	TRBV24-1	NA	TRBJ2-1	TGTGCCACCAGTGACGCTCGGGGCGGGAGGGTTAGGAATGAGCAGTTCTTC	CATSDARGGRVRNEQFF
TRBD1	TRBV6-1	many	TRBJ2-2	TGTGCCAGCAGTCGGACAGGGGAAACCGGGGAGCTGTTTTTT	CASSRTGETGELFF
NA	TRBV12-3/TRBV12-4	NA	TRBJ1-2	TGTGCCAGCAGTTTAGCGCTGGGGGGCGGCTATGGCTACACCTTC	CASSLALGGGYGYTF
NA	TRBV20-1	many	TRBJ2-3	TGCAGTGCTAGAGATTCGTACCTAGCCCACACAGATACGCAGTATTTT	CSARDSYLAHTDTQYF
TRBD1	TRBV18	once	TRBJ1-3	TGTGCCAGCTCACCTACGGGACAGACTGGAAACACCATATATTTT	CASSPTGQTGNTIYF
TRBD1	TRBV20-1	many	TRBJ1-2	TGCAGTGCTAGAGACCCGACAGGGAGGGGGGAGGGCTACACCTTC	CSARDPTGRGEGYTF
NA	TRBV10-2	few	TRBJ1-1	TGCGCCAGCAGTGAAGACAAGAACACTGAAGCTTTCTTT	CASSEDKNTEAFF
NA	TRBV4-1	many	TRBJ2-2	TGCGCCAGCAGCCAACGACTAGGGGACACCGGGGAGCTGTTTTTT	CASSQRLGDTGELFF
NA	TRBV2	few	TRBJ2-1	TGTGCCAGCAGTACAGACCAGAGAGCGGTGCAGTTCTTC	CASSTDQRAVQFF
TRBD2	TRBV15	many	TRBJ2-3	TGTGCCACCAGCAGAGATGCACGCGGACTAGCGGGAGGAGCGCAGTATTTT	CATSRDARGLAGGAQYF
NA	TRBV19	NA	TRBJ1-1	TGTGCCAGTAGTATAGCCGGGGCCGGGGGGAACACTGAAGCTTTCTTT	CASSIAGAGGNTEAFF
NA	TRBV7-6	few	TRBJ2-2	TGTGCCAGCAGCTCCCAAGGGACACTCTACACCGGGGAGCTGTTTTTT	CASSSQGTLYTGELFF
NA	TRBV10-1	few	TRBJ2-7	TGCGCCAGCAGTGAGTCAATAAATGGGGTCGAGCAGTACTTC	CASSESINGVEQYF
NA	TRBV14	many	TRBJ1-3	TGTGCCAGCAGCCAAGATGGCGGAAACACCATATATTTT	CASSQDGGNTIYF
NA	TRBV6-2/TRBV6-3	NA	TRBJ1-2	TGTGCCAGCAGTCGTGGACCCGGTGGGTATGGCTACACCTTC	CASSRGPGGYGYTF
NA	TRBV5-4	NA	TRBJ1-1	TGTGCCAGCAGCTTGGCTGTCGGAAACACTGAAGCTTTCTTT	CASSLAVGNTEAFF
NA	TRBV29-1	many	TRBJ2-2	TGCAGCGTTGAGGTTGGGGAGCTGTTTTTT	CSVEVGELFF
NA	TRBV9	few	TRBJ1-6	TGTGCCAGCAGCGGCAGTAATTCACCCCTCCACTTT	CASSGSNSPLHF
TRBD1	TRBV3-1	many	TRBJ1-1	TGTGCCAGCAGCCATCGAGGACAGGGTGGCACTGAAGCTTTCTTT	CASSHRGQGGTEAFF
TRBD1	TRBV4-1	once	TRBJ1-6	TGCGCCAGCAGCCCCCGGACAGGGGATTCACCCCTCCACTTT	CASSPRTGDSPLHF
TRBD2	TRBV19	NA	TRBJ2-3	TGTGCCAGTAAGCCCCAGCGGGAGATAGATACGCAGTATTTT	CASKPQREIDTQYF
NA	TRBV6-1	few	TRBJ2-3	TGTGCCAGCAGTTTATTGGCAGGTGGGGCAGATACGCAGTATTTT	CASSLLAGGADTQYF
NA	TRBV11-2	NA	TRBJ2-7	TGTGCCAGCAGCCCTCAGCACTACGAGCAGTACTTC	CASSPQHYEQYF
NA	TRBV12-3/TRBV12-4	NA	TRBJ1-1	TGTGCCAGCGTACATGGTGCGAAAGCTTTCTTT	CASVHGAKAFF
NA	TRBV3-1	NA	TRBJ2-7	TGTGCCAGCAGCAAAGAGTTTACAGGGTACGAGCAGTACTTC	CASSKEFTGYEQYF
NA	TRBV4-1	many	TRBJ2-3	TGCGCCAGCAGCCCGAGTAGGCCAGATACGCAGTATTTT	CASSPSRPDTQYF
NA	TRBV28	medium-sized	TRBJ1-6	TGTGCCAGCAGTCCCGTGGAGGGAACCAATTCACCCCTCCACTTT	CASSPVEGTNSPLHF
NA	TRBV20-1	many	TRBJ2-3	TGCAGTGCTAGACCCCGGGGTAGGCCAGATACGCAGTATTTT	CSARPRGRPDTQYF
TRBD2	TRBV6-1	NA	TRBJ2-7	TGTGCCAGCAGTAGAACTACTAGCGGTGCCTACGAGCAGTACTTC	CASSRTTSGAYEQYF
TRBD2	TRBV20-1	many	TRBJ2-5	TGCAGTGCTCCGTCCCATACTAGCGGGAGGCCCCCGGGGGAGACCCAGTACTTC	CSAPSHTSGRPPGETQYF
NA	TRBV28	NA	TRBJ2-6	TGTGCCAACAGTTTTCAGGGTATCCCGTCTGGGACCAACGTCCTGACTTTC	CANSFQGIPSGTNVLTF
NA	TRBV6-1	NA	TRBJ2-4	TGTGCCAGCAGCCCCTGGACAAGGGGTAGATCGGACATTCAGTGCTTC	CASSPWTRGRSDIQCF
NA	TRBV12-3/TRBV12-4	NA	TRBJ2-5	TGTGCCAGCCAGAGGGGGTTGGAGACCCAGTACTTC	CASQRGLETQYF